Shown below are 19 T cell receptor beta chains from a single sample sequenced in a study of blood T cell repertoires in COVID-19. Generated by immunoSEQ multiplex PCR, the TCRdb table keeps only in-frame clones and is missing some. The profile shows about 240,000 clones, around 85% of them singletons. Sequencing used PBMCs or T cells enriched from blood (not recorded which). The receptors stem from a woman aged 40-49 years with acute COVID-19.

The gene calls are TRBV27 and TRBJ2-7; a possible D gene is TRBD2 (7 bases). The CDR3 is made up of 15 amino acids. Germline values: CDR1 MNHEY, CDR2 SMNVEV (reference sequence). Trimming cost V 2 bases and J 5 bases, with 16 bases left between them. Here the CDR3 DNA reads TGTGCCAGCAGTTTAAGGGGGGAGGGCCTAGACGAGCAGTACTTC. Translating it yields CASSLRGEGLDEQYF.

This clone showed up just once. The rearrangement joins TRBV18 to TRBJ1-1; 10 nucleotides line up with TRBD1. The J segment lost 4 bases and the V segment lost 3 bases, leaving 2 bases of the junction unmatched. The CDR3 is 14 residues long. From germline, CDR1 is KGHSH and CDR2 LQKENI. CDR3 DNA sequence: TGTGCCAGCTCACCGACAGGGGGCGGCACTGAAGCTTTCTTT. It yields the protein CASSPTGGGTEAFF.

The chain combines TRBV7-9 with TRBJ1-6, with 9 bases fitting TRBD1. Germline trimming cut 5 bases from V and 7 bases from J; bases unmatched to any gene: 6. The CDR3 consists of 15 residues. Germline CDR1 reads SEHNR; CDR2 reads FQNEAQ (reference sequence). The CDR3 nucleotides are TGTGCCAGCAGCCTGACAGGGGGGTGGAATTCACCCCTCCACTTT. Translating gives CASSLTGGWNSPLHF.

The chain carries TRBV27 and TRBJ2-1; 9 positions match TRBD2. After removal of 5 bases from V and 4 bases from J, the junction contained 18 bases not matched to a gene. The CDR3 has 19 residues. Per the germline V gene, CDR1 is MNHEY and CDR2 is SMNVEV (reference sequence). The CDR3 DNA reads TGTGCCAGCAGTCCCTCCCCCGGGGTAGCGGGAGTCTCGTACAATGAGCAGTTCTTC. It translates to CASSPSPGVAGVSYNEQFF.

This clone was observed once. The chain is built from TRBV5-8 and TRBJ2-1; 11 positions agree with TRBD2. This CDR3 has 16 amino acids. Germline values: CDR1 SGHTS, CDR2 YDEGEE. Losses at the gene ends were 1 base for V and 4 bases for J; bases not matched to a gene: 4. The CDR3 coding sequence is TGTGCCAGCAGCTTGTTTGGGACTAGCGGTTACAATGAGCAGTTCTTC. It translates to CASSLFGTSGYNEQFF. Looking up the rest from reference TRBV5-8 and TRBJ2-1 gives the full variable domain: EAGVTQSPTHLIKTRGQQATLRCSPISGHTSVYWYQQALGLGLQFLLWYDEGEERNRGNFPPRFSGRQFPNYSSELNVNALELEDSALYLCASSLFGTSGYNEQFFGPGTRLTVL.

The gene calls are TRBV27 and TRBJ1-1; D ambiguous. V lost 5 bases and J lost 1, with 11 bases in between. This CDR3 is built from 14 residues. Looked up from germline, CDR1 is MNHEY and CDR2 is SMNVEV (reference sequence). The CDR3 coding sequence is TGTGCCAGCAGTCTCGGAGGACGGAACACTGAAGCTTTCTTT. It yields the protein CASSLGGRNTEAFF.

The gene calls are TRBV21-1 and TRBJ2-1; TRBD2 reflects the table's D call only, with no check against the DNA. TRBV21-1 is described as a pseudogene. There are 13 residues in the CDR3. The chain's CDR3 is CASSTGLAREQFF. The CDR3 DNA reads as TGTGCCAGCAGCACGGGACTAGCGCGTGAGCAGTTCTTC.

V gene TRBV25-1 combines with J gene TRBJ2-5; TRBD1 agrees at 8 bases. Germline V gene sequence: CDR1 MGHDK, CDR2 SYGVNS. The trim removed 3 bases at V and 5 bases at J, leaving 8 bases unmatched. CDR3 size: 15 residues. The CDR3 DNA reads TGTGCCAGCAGTGACCCTTCAGGGGGCATCGAGACCCAGTACTTC. Translated: CASSDPSGGIETQYF.

The chain joins TRBV6-1 to TRBJ1-2; D gene unclear. The V gene lost 1 base and the J gene lost 5 bases, with 8 bases spanning the gap. The germline V gene encodes CDR1 MNHNS and CDR2 SASEGT. This CDR3 is 13 amino acids long. The CDR3 is CASSEVAGYGYTF. CDR3 DNA sequence: TGTGCCAGCAGTGAAGTGGCAGGATATGGCTACACCTTC.

The chain combines TRBV4-2 with TRBJ2-7, with TRBD2 as a possible D gene (6 bases). V dropped 0 bases and J dropped 2 bases, with 14 bases sitting between them. Germline V gene data show CDR1 as LGHNA and CDR2 as YNFKEQ. CDR3 length equals 16 residues. This CDR3 reads CASSQEGSSGTYEQYF. For the CDR3, the DNA is TGTGCCAGCAGCCAAGAAGGGAGTAGCGGCACCTACGAGCAGTACTTC.

V is TRBV7-2 and J is TRBJ1-1; D is possibly TRBD1 (6 bases). Trimming left V 5 bases short and J 1 base short, with 14 bases between. CDR1 is SGHTA and CDR2 is FQGNSA in the germline V gene. CDR3 size: 15 residues. The CDR3 DNA is TGTGCCAGCAGCCGCTGGTCGGGACAGAACACTGAAGCTTTCTTT. It codes for CASSRWSGQNTEAFF.

J is TRBJ1-2 and V is TRBV25-1; a weak D match, TRBD1 (6 bases). Trimming removed 3 bases at V and 7 bases at J, with 18 bases between. Per germline, CDR1 MGHDK and CDR2 SYGVNS. CDR3 length: 15 residues. In DNA, the CDR3 is TGTGCCAGCAGTGATACCCCCGACAGGACTGGTGGCTACACCTTC. It specifies CASSDTPDRTGGYTF.

This chain joins TRBV6-5 and TRBJ1-2; a weak D match, TRBD1 (5 bases). CDR3 length: 15 amino acids. The V end lost 0 bases, the J end lost 5 bases, and 13 bases lay between the germline ends. From germline, CDR1 is MNHEY and CDR2 SVGAGI. The CDR3 sequence: CASSYSGGAGYGYTF. DNA for the CDR3: TGTGCCAGCAGTTACTCCGGCGGGGCAGGATATGGCTACACCTTC.

This clone was recorded a few times. The rearrangement uses TRBV28 and TRBJ1-5; D is perhaps TRBD1 (5 bases). V gave up 6 bases and J gave up 2 bases, with 11 bases separating them. This CDR3 spans 14 amino acids. Per germline, CDR1 MDHEN and CDR2 SYDVKM. The CDR3 loop reads CASSQGEGNQPQHF. CDR3 DNA sequence: TGTGCCAGCAGCCAGGGTGAGGGCAATCAGCCCCAGCATTTT.

The chain carries TRBV11-3 and TRBJ1-1; a possible D gene is TRBD1 (6 bases). V lost 5 bases to trimming and J lost 0 bases, with 10 bases between them. The germline V gene encodes CDR1 SGHNT and CDR2 YENEEA. The CDR3 runs 14 residues. The chain's CDR3 is CASSRGQMNTEAFF. The CDR3, as DNA: TGTGCCAGCAGCAGAGGACAGATGAACACTGAAGCTTTCTTT.

Notes on this clone: Sequence at one end of the junction differs from germline and may be a read error. J is TRBJ1-3 and V is TRBV7-7, with 8 nucleotides matching TRBD1. Germline values: CDR1 SSHAT, CDR2 FNYEAQ (reference sequence). This CDR3 has 16 amino acids. The CDR3 DNA is TGTGCTAGCAGCTTAACAGGGGGAGTTACTGGAAACACCATATATTTT. Protein sequence: CASSLTGGVTGNTIYF.

The rearrangement joins TRBV7-8 to TRBJ2-5; 14 bases are shared with TRBD2. The CDR3 runs to 17 residues. Unmatched junction bases numbered 5, after V lost 0 bases and J lost 5 bases. CDR1 and CDR2 from the germline V gene are SGHVS and FQNEAQ. CDR3 nucleotides: TGTGCCAGCAGCTTAGCCGGACTAGCGGGAGGTGGTGAGACCCAGTACTTC. It specifies CASSLAGLAGGGETQYF.

The genes are TRBV9 and TRBJ2-2; 12 nucleotides agree with TRBD2. The CDR3 extends over 17 amino acids. Germline lookup yields CDR1 SGDLS and CDR2 YYNGEE. The junction had 7 bases not matched to a gene; V was cut back by 0 bases and J by 7 bases. The CDR3 DNA is TGTGCCAGCAGCGTAGGACTAGCGGGAGACGGGGTCGGGGAGCTGTTTTTT. It yields the protein CASSVGLAGDGVGELFF.

This chain links TRBV30 with TRBJ2-7; 8 nucleotides line up with TRBD1. Germline V gene data show CDR1 as GTSNPN and CDR2 as SVGIG (reference sequence). After removal of 7 bases from V and 4 bases from J, the junction contained 6 bases not matched to a gene. This CDR3 is 12 amino acids long. CDR3 protein: CAFGTGGYEQYF. CDR3 DNA: TGTGCCTTCGGGACAGGAGGTTACGAGCAGTACTTC.